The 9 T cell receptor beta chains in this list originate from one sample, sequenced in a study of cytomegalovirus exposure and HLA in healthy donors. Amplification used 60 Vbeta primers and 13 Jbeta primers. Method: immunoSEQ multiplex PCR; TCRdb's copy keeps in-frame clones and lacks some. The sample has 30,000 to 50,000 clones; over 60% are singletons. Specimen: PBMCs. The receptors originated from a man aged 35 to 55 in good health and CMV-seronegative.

The CDR3 region is CASSTRDTAYEQYF. For the CDR3, the DNA is TGTGCCAGCAGCACCCGGGACACCGCCTACGAGCAGTACTTC. This chain links TRBV7-8 with TRBJ2-7; TRBD1 is a possible D gene (6 bases). Germline CDR1 reads SGHVS; CDR2 reads FQNEAQ. The CDR3 totals 14 residues. The V gene lost 5 bases and the J gene lost 2 bases, with 13 bases spanning the gap.

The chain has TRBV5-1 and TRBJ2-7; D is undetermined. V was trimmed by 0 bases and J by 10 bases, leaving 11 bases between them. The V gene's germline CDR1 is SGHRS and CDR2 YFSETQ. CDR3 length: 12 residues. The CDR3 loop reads CASSLAGVGQYF. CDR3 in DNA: TGCGCCAGCAGCTTGGCCGGAGTCGGCCAGTACTTC.

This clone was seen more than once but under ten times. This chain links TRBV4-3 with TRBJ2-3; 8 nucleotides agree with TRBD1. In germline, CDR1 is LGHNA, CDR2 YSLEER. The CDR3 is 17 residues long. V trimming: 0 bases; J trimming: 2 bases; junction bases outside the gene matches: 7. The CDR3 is CASSQEARQGITDTQYF. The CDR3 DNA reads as TGCGCCAGCAGCCAAGAGGCGAGACAGGGGATCACAGATACGCAGTATTTT.

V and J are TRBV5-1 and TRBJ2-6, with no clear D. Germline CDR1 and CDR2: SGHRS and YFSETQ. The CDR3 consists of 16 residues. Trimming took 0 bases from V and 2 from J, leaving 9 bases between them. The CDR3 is CASSLDPRAGANVLTF. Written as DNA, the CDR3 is TGCGCCAGCAGCTTGGACCCCCGGGCTGGGGCCAACGTCCTGACTTTC.

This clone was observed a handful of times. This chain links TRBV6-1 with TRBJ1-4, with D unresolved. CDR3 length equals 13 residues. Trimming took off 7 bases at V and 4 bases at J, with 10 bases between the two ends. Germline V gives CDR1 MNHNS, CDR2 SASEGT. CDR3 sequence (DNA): TGTGCCAGCACCGGGTATAATAATGAAAAACTGTTTTTT. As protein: CASTGYNNEKLFF.

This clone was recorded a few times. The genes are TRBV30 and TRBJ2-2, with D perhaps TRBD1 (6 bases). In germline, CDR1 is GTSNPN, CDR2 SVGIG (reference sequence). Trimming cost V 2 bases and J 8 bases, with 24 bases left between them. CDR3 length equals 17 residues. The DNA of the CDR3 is TGTGCCTGGAGTCCCCGTCCCGGGACACGGGGAAAAGGGGAGCTGTTTTTT. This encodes CAWSPRPGTRGKGELFF.

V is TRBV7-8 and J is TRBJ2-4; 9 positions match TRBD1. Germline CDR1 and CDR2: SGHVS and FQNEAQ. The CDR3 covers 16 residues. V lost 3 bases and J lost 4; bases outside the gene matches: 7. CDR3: CASSFPRGTGKNIQYF. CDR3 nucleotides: TGTGCCAGCAGCTTTCCACGGGGGACAGGGAAAAACATTCAGTACTTC.

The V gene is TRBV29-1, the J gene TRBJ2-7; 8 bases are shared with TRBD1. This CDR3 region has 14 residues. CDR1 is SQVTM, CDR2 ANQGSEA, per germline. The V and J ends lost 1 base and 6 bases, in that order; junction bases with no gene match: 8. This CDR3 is CSVEAQGAWGEQYF. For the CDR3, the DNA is TGCAGCGTTGAAGCTCAGGGGGCGTGGGGCGAGCAGTACTTC.

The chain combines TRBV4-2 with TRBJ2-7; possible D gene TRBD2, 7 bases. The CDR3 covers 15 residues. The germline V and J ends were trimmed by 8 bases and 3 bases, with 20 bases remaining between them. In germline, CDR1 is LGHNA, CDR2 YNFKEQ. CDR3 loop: CASARGGGLSYEQYF. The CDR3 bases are TGTGCCAGCGCCCGTGGGGGGGGCCTAAGCTACGAGCAGTACTTC.